This T cell receptor beta chain was found in a study of blood T cell repertoires in COVID-19. The overall study: From T cells, B-cell-depleted T cells, or PBMCs came the material, which was cDNA or gDNA.

Germline V gene data show CDR1 as SNHLY and CDR2 as FYNNEI. The CDR3 runs to 16 residues. Trimming cost V 4 bases and J 0 bases, with 13 bases left between them. Which cohort a participant joined came from the clinical history participants gave. In the original processing: Estimated nucleated cell counts came from reference gene primer amplification. Repertoires were generated with immunoSEQ multiplex PCR, while TCRdb's copy carries only in-frame clones and drops some. V, J and clone size derive from that table, while D and trimming were established from the DNA sequence. The sample has about 350,000 clones; about 90% are singletons.

Sequencing was performed on PBMCs or T cells enriched from blood (not recorded which). The clonotype comes from a woman younger than 45 who had recovered from COVID-19. The chain combines TRBV2 with TRBJ1-3; D gene unclear. CDR3 protein: CASSVGQVNSGNTIYF. In DNA, the CDR3 is TGTGCCAGCAGTGTTGGGCAGGTTAACTCTGGAAACACCATATATTTT.